The 24 T cell receptor beta chains listed next were all sequenced from one sample in a study of CD8 T cells in Susac syndrome. An input of 0.5 to 1 ug of RNA was subjected to reverse transcription using random hexamers. Each CDR3 protein is one row after TCRdb ran MiXCR on the immunoSEQ multiplex PCR reads. The data hold some 190,000 distinct CDR3 sequences, with nearly 97% observed a single time. Sequencing was done on a sample of CD4+ T cells from PBMCs. The receptors were gathered from a human donor with multiple sclerosis.

The chain links TRBV5-4 to TRBJ2-1; a weak D match, TRBD2 (6 bases). With 0 bases removed from V and 7 bases from J, the gap between germline ends came to 17 bases. Germline V gives CDR1 SGHNT, CDR2 YYREEE (reference sequence). The CDR3 consists of 16 residues. The CDR3 DNA reads TGTGCCAGCAGCTTGGCGGCGGGGAGGCAAGGGAATGAGCAGTTCTTC. Translating it yields CASSLAAGRQGNEQFF.

This CDR3 is CSATRLAGGRDTQYF. CDR3 nucleotides: TGCAGTGCTACCCGACTAGCGGGGGGGCGAGATACGCAGTATTTT. The chain carries TRBV20-1 and TRBJ2-3, with 14 nucleotides matching TRBD2. This CDR3 comprises 15 residues. Germline CDR1 and CDR2: DFQATT and SNEGSKA (reference sequence). The V gene end was trimmed by 4 bases and the J gene end by 5 bases; junction bases not matched to a gene: 5.

The CDR3 DNA is TGCAGCGTTGAGAAGGGAACAGGGGGCCCGTTTTTT. Its translation: CSVEKGTGGPFF. The genes are TRBV29-1 and TRBJ2-2, with 9 bases aligning to TRBD1. This CDR3 comprises 12 residues. Germline values: CDR1 SQVTM, CDR2 ANQGSEA. J was trimmed by 16 bases and V by 3 bases; bases with no gene match: 9.

This clonotype appeared a single time. The chain combines TRBV25-1 with TRBJ1-2, with D uncertain. V was shortened by 1 base and J by 7 bases, with 13 bases between the two germline ends. CDR1 is MGHDK, CDR2 SYGVNS, per germline. This CDR3 is built from 14 residues. CDR3 loop: CASSEWVPRSGYTF. DNA of the CDR3: TGTGCCAGCAGTGAATGGGTCCCGCGGAGTGGCTACACCTTC.

The V gene is TRBV12-3 or TRBV12-4, the J gene TRBJ1-5; D gene ambiguous. The CDR3 totals 11 residues. V was pared by 1 base and J by 11 bases, with 6 bases between. CDR3 sequence (DNA): TGTGCCAGCAGTTTAGGTTCAGCCCAGCATTTT. Protein product: CASSLGSAQHF.

This chain uses TRBV6-2 or TRBV6-3 with TRBJ1-2; D is unresolved. CDR3 length: 14 residues. CDR1 and CDR2 from the germline V gene are MNHEY and SVGEGT. V gave up 6 bases and J gave up 2 bases, with 13 bases separating them. DNA for the CDR3: TGTGCCAGCAGATCAAGCGGCGGAAACTATGGCTACACCTTC. Protein: CASRSSGGNYGYTF.

About this clonotype: A read error may account for a junction end that differs from germline. The chain employs TRBV30 and TRBJ2-7; 9 bases agree with TRBD1. The CDR3 has 12 residues. Germline assignment: CDR1 GTSNPN and CDR2 SVGIG (reference sequence). DNA of the CDR3: TGTGCCTGGAGTCGGACAGGGGTTTCTAGGGACTTC. Translation: CAWSRTGVSRDF.

This chain connects TRBV29-1 to TRBJ1-4, with TRBD1 matching over 7 bases. J was trimmed by 11 bases and V by 1 base; bases with no gene match: 4. The CDR3 is 12 amino acids. Per germline, CDR1 SQVTM and CDR2 ANQGSEA. CDR3 in DNA: TGCAGCGTTGAAGTTACACAGGGGAAACTGTTTTTT. Translation gives CSVEVTQGKLFF. Supplemented by reference TRBV29-1 and TRBJ1-4, the full variable domain reads SAVISQKPSRDICQRGTSLTIQCQVDSQVTMMFWYRQQPGQSLTLIATANQGSEATYESGFVIDKFPISRPNLTFSTLTVSNMSPEDSSIYLCSVEVTQGKLFFGSGTQLSVL.

The CDR3 loop reads CAWSLTGAGGYTF. CDR3 coding DNA: TGTGCCTGGAGCCTGACAGGGGCGGGCGGCTACACCTTC. This chain joins TRBV30 and TRBJ1-2, with 8 bases aligning to TRBD1. Germline loops: CDR1 GTSNPN, CDR2 SVGIG (reference sequence). V gave up 3 bases and J gave up 8 bases; unmatched junction bases: 8. There are 13 residues in the CDR3.

The chain links TRBV28 to TRBJ2-5; the match to TRBD2 covers 7 bases. This CDR3 region has 11 residues. Germline trimming cut 2 bases from V and 11 bases from J; bases unmatched to any gene: 2. In germline, CDR1 is MDHEN, CDR2 SYDVKM. The CDR3 here is CASSLERGQYF. The CDR3 region has the DNA TGTGCCAGCAGTTTAGAGCGGGGACAGTACTTC.

The V gene is TRBV11-3, the J gene TRBJ2-2; 7 nucleotides align to TRBD1. The CDR3 covers 17 residues. Germline loops: CDR1 SGHNT, CDR2 YENEEA. Trimming took 6 bases from V and 1 from J; bases not matched to a gene: 11. CDR3 sequence (DNA): TGTGCCAGCAGGATCTCACAGGGGCGAATGAACACCGGGGAGCTGTTTTTT. This codes for CASRISQGRMNTGELFF.

J is TRBJ1-1 and V is TRBV25-1; 8 bases align to TRBD1. With 3 bases clipped from V and 7 bases from J, the junction kept 10 bases outside the gene matches. This CDR3 region has 15 residues. The germline V gene has CDR1 MGHDK and CDR2 SYGVNS. The CDR3 nucleotides read TGTGCCAGCAGTGATCACAGGGGGTCGGGGAGTGAAGCTTTCTTT. Translated: CASSDHRGSGSEAFF.

The chain is built from TRBV29-1 and TRBJ1-1, with D unclear. The CDR3 covers 10 residues. The V gene's germline CDR1 is SQVTM and CDR2 ANQGSEA. V lost 2 bases and J 6 bases, leaving 4 bases between the germline ends. The chain's CDR3 is CSVEWSEAFF. In DNA, the CDR3 is TGCAGCGTTGAATGGTCTGAAGCTTTCTTT.

The chain is built from TRBV5-4 and TRBJ2-1, with a tentative D call TRBD2 (6 bases). Trimming removed 1 base at V and 5 bases at J, with 10 bases between. CDR3 length equals 14 residues. The germline gives CDR1 SGHNT, CDR2 YYREEE (reference sequence). The CDR3 DNA reads TGTGCCAGCAGCTTGCCGGGGAGGCACAATGAGCAGTTCTTC. This translates into CASSLPGRHNEQFF.

The chain combines TRBV4-3 with TRBJ1-2; D remains unclear. There are 13 residues in the CDR3. Germline V gives CDR1 LGHNA, CDR2 YSLEER. Trimming left V 0 bases short and J 7 bases short, with 9 bases between. The chain's CDR3 is CASSQEDGVGYTF. CDR3 DNA sequence: TGCGCCAGCAGCCAAGAGGACGGGGTTGGCTACACCTTC.

The rearrangement uses TRBV25-1 and TRBJ1-6, with TRBD1 identical over 7 bases. The V segment lost 4 bases and the J segment 5 bases; nucleotides outside the gene matches: 2. Germline CDR1 reads MGHDK; CDR2 reads SYGVNS. The CDR3 has 14 amino acids. CDR3 in DNA: TGTGCCAGCAGTGTGGGACAGAATAATTCACCCCTCCACTTT. This codes for CASSVGQNNSPLHF.

The chain couples TRBV27 to TRBJ1-5, with 11 bases fitting TRBD1. There are 15 residues in the CDR3. Germline V gives CDR1 MNHEY, CDR2 SMNVEV (reference sequence). Trimming at V came to 6 bases and at J to 5 bases, leaving 6 bases not matched to a gene. DNA of the CDR3: TGTGCCAGCAGCGAAGGGACAGGGGGGCATCAGCCCCAGCATTTT. It translates to CASSEGTGGHQPQHF.

This chain uses TRBV20-1 with TRBJ2-1, with 9 nucleotides matching TRBD1. Germline V CDR1 and CDR2: DFQATT, SNEGSKA (reference sequence). J lost 8 bases, V lost 7 bases, and 9 bases had no gene match. The CDR3 runs to 13 residues. This CDR3 reads CSVYRDRVHEQFF. In DNA, the CDR3 is TGCAGTGTTTACCGGGACAGGGTCCATGAGCAGTTCTTC.

This rearrangement joins TRBV3-1 to TRBJ1-2; D is undetermined. The germline V gene encodes CDR1 LGHDT and CDR2 YNNKEL (reference sequence). Trimming left V 2 bases short and J 0 bases short, with 7 bases between. The CDR3 has 14 residues. CDR3 residues: CASSQLSANYGYTF. The DNA for the CDR3 is TGTGCCAGCAGCCAATTGAGTGCTAACTATGGCTACACCTTC. Supplemented by reference TRBV3-1 and TRBJ1-2, the full variable domain reads DTAVSQTPKYLVTQMGNDKSIKCEQNLGHDTMYWYKQDSKKFLKIMFSYNNKELIINETVPNRFSPKSPDKAHLNLHINSLELGDSAVYFCASSQLSANYGYTFGSGTRLTVV.

About this clonotype itself: One end of the junction is discordant with germline, which a read error may explain. Here the CDR3 reads CASSTERRRPLLF. As DNA, the CDR3 is TGCGCCAGCAGTACAGAAAGACGGCGACCTCTGCTCTTC. The chain carries TRBV5-1 and TRBJ2-1; D not resolved. Per germline, CDR1 SGHRS and CDR2 YFSETQ. The CDR3 is 13 amino acids. Variable domain in full (rest from reference TRBV5-1 and TRBJ2-1): KAGVTQTPRYLIKTRGQQVTLSCSPISGHRSVSWYQQTPGQGLQFLFEYFSETQRNKGNFPGRFSGRQFSNSRSEMNVSTLELGDSALYLCASSTERRRPLLFGPGTRLTVL.

For the CDR3, the DNA is TGCAGCGTTGGGCCCGGGACAGGGAGAGGAAACTATGGCTACACCTTC. It is translated as CSVGPGTGRGNYGYTF. The rearrangement links TRBV29-1 to TRBJ1-2; 9 bases are shared with TRBD1. Germline assignment: CDR1 SQVTM and CDR2 ANQGSEA. V was clipped by 4 bases and J by 2 bases; unmatched bases: 11. This CDR3 contains 16 residues. Using reference TRBV29-1 and TRBJ1-2 for the parts outside the CDR3, the full variable domain is SAVISQKPSRDICQRGTSLTIQCQVDSQVTMMFWYRQQPGQSLTLIATANQGSEATYESGFVIDKFPISRPNLTFSTLTVSNMSPEDSSIYLCSVGPGTGRGNYGYTFGSGTRLTVV.

The chain links TRBV27 to TRBJ2-3; no firm D call. With 4 bases removed from V and 2 bases from J, the gap between germline ends came to 13 bases. The CDR3 covers 15 residues. Germline CDR1 MNHEY, CDR2 SMNVEV (reference sequence). The DNA for the CDR3 is TGTGCCAGCAGTTCCCATGGCGCTCTCACAGATACGCAGTATTTT. As protein: CASSSHGALTDTQYF.

This chain links TRBV29-1 with TRBJ2-2, with unresolved D. Germline assignment: CDR1 SQVTM and CDR2 ANQGSEA. V was shortened by 4 bases and J by 3 bases, with 3 bases between the two germline ends. The CDR3 covers 11 residues. CDR3 nucleotide sequence: TGCAGCGTTGCGGACACCGGGGAGCTGTTTTTT. This gives the protein CSVADTGELFF.

V is TRBV28 and J is TRBJ1-2; 9 positions match TRBD1. V lost 4 bases to trimming and J lost 4 bases; unmatched junction nucleotides: 13. This CDR3 has 17 residues. The V gene's germline CDR1 is MDHEN and CDR2 SYDVKM. The chain's CDR3 is CASSYVPGQGSGYGYTF. Here the CDR3 DNA reads TGTGCCAGCAGTTACGTTCCGGGACAGGGAAGCGGCTATGGCTACACCTTC.